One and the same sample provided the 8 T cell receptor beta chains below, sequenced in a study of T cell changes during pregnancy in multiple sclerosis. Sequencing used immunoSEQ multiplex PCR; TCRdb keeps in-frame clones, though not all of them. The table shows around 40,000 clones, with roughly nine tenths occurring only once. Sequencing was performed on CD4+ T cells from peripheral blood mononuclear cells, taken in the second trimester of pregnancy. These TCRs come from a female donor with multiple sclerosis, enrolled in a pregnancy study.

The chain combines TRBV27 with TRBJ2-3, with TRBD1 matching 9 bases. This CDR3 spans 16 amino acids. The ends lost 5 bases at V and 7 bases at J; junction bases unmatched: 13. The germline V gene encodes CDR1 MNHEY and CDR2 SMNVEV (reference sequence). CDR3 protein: CASSINPGTGTNTQYF. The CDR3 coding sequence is TGTGCCAGCAGTATAAACCCGGGGACAGGGACGAATACGCAGTATTTT.

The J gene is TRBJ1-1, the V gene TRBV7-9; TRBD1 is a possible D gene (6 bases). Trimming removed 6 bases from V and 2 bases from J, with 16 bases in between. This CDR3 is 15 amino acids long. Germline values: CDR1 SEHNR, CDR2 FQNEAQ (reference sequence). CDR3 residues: CASSGRGSVNTEAFF. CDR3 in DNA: TGTGCCAGCAGTGGAAGGGGGAGCGTAAACACTGAAGCTTTCTTT.

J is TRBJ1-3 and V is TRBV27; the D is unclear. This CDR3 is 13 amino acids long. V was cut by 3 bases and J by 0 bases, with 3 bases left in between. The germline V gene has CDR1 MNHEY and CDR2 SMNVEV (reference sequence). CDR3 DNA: TGTGCCAGCAGTTTCATCTCTGGAAACACCATATATTTT. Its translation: CASSFISGNTIYF.

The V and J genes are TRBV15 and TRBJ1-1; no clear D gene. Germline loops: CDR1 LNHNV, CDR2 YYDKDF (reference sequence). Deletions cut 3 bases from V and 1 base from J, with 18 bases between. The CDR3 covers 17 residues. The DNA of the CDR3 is TGTGCCACCAGCAGCCCTGTGGGCCGCGAGGGGAACACTGAAGCTTTCTTT. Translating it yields CATSSPVGREGNTEAFF.

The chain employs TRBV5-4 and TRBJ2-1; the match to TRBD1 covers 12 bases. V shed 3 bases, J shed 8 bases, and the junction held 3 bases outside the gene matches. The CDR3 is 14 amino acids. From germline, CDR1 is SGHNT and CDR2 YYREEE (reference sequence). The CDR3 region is CASSWDRGLYEQFF. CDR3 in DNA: TGTGCCAGCAGCTGGGACAGGGGGCTCTATGAGCAGTTCTTC.

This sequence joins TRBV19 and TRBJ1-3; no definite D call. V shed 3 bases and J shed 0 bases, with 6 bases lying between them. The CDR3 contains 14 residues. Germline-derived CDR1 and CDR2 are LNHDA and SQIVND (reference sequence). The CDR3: CASSIGISGNTIYF. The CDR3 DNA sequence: TGTGCCAGTAGTATCGGTATCTCTGGAAACACCATATATTTT.

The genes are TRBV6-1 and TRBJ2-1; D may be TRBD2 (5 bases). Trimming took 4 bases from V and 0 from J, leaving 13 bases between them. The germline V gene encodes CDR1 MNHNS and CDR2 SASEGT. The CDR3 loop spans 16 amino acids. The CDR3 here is CASSGGDTSSYNEQFF. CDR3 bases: TGTGCCAGCAGTGGGGGAGACACGAGCTCCTACAATGAGCAGTTCTTC.

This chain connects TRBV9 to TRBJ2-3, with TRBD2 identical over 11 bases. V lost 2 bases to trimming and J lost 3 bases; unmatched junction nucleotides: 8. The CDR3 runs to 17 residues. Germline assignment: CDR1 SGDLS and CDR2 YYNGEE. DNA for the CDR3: TGTGCCAGCAGCGTTTCTCATAGCGGGGGGGCGACAGATACGCAGTATTTT. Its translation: CASSVSHSGGATDTQYF.